Below are 21 T cell receptor beta chains sequenced from a single sample in a study of T cells in pancreatic ductal adenocarcinoma. The table came from immunoSEQ multiplex PCR; TCRdb's copy has only in-frame clones and leaves some out. Of over 100,000 clones listed, 90% to 95% were seen once; the top ten hold about 3%. Surgery without prior neoadjuvant therapy was the treatment of the selected pancreatic ductal adenocarcinoma patients. The sequencing input was PBMCs. All receptors derive from a human donor with pancreatic ductal adenocarcinoma.

The chain couples TRBV5-1 to TRBJ2-1; a possible D gene is TRBD1 (6 bases). Trimming removed 5 bases at V and 4 bases at J, with 16 bases between. Germline CDR1 is SGHRS and CDR2 is YFSETQ. The CDR3 consists of 15 residues. CDR3 nucleotide sequence: TGCGCCAGCAGTTCACAGGGTCGTCTATACAATGAGCAGTTCTTC. This encodes CASSSQGRLYNEQFF.

This chain joins TRBV7-2 and TRBJ2-1; D may be TRBD2 (6 bases). Trimming shortened V by 5 bases and J by 6 bases, and 14 bases separated the two germline ends. This CDR3 contains 14 residues. Germline V gene lookup returns CDR1 SGHTA and CDR2 FQGNSA. This CDR3 reads CASSPGTVFNEQFF. In DNA, the CDR3 is TGTGCCAGCAGCCCCGGGACTGTATTCAATGAGCAGTTCTTC.

Here the CDR3 DNA reads TGTGCCAGCAGCTTAGGGGACAGGTCGAACACTGAAGCTTTCTTT. It codes for CASSLGDRSNTEAFF. J is TRBJ1-1 and V is TRBV5-4; 8 bases are shared with TRBD1. Trimming removed 2 bases from V and 1 base from J; junction bases left unmatched: 4. CDR3 length: 15 residues. Germline-derived CDR1 and CDR2 are SGHNT and YYREEE (reference sequence). The full variable domain, its missing parts supplied by reference TRBV5-4 and TRBJ1-1, is ETGVTQSPTHLIKTRGQQVTLRCSSQSGHNTVSWYQQALGQGPQFIFQYYREEENGRGNFPPRFSGLQFPNYSSELNVNALELDDSALYLCASSLGDRSNTEAFFGQGTRLTVV.

The chain has TRBV5-1 and TRBJ2-7, with 13 bases that match TRBD2. V lost 1 base and J lost 7; bases outside the gene matches: 5. CDR3 length: 15 residues. Germline CDR1 and CDR2: SGHRS and YFSETQ. For the CDR3, the DNA is TGCGCCAGCAGCTTGTCGGGACTAGCGGGATGGGAGCAGTACTTC. It encodes CASSLSGLAGWEQYF.

The J gene is TRBJ2-7, the V gene TRBV5-1; TRBD2 matches at 9 bases. CDR1 and CDR2 from the germline V gene are SGHRS and YFSETQ. The CDR3 contains 14 residues. The V and J ends lost 3 bases and 6 bases, in that order; junction bases with no gene match: 7. CDR3 sequence: CASSSSGIPLEQYF. CDR3 DNA: TGCGCCAGCAGCTCTAGCGGGATCCCCCTCGAGCAGTACTTC.

This clone appeared once. The chain employs TRBV4-3 and TRBJ2-3, with no clear D. Germline-derived CDR1 and CDR2 are LGHNA and YSLEER. The CDR3 is 14 residues long. With 5 bases removed from V and 2 bases from J, the gap between germline ends came to 11 bases. CDR3 DNA: TGCGCCAGCAGCTTTTCTGAGAACACAGATACGCAGTATTTT. Amino acid sequence: CASSFSENTDTQYF.

The genes are TRBV5-4 and TRBJ2-7; D gene unclear. V lost 5 bases, J lost 1 base, and 10 bases lay in between. CDR1 is SGHNT and CDR2 is YYREEE in the germline V gene (reference sequence). The CDR3 is made up of 13 amino acids. CDR3: CASRPVGSYEQYF. CDR3 coding DNA: TGTGCCAGCAGGCCCGTCGGGTCCTACGAGCAGTACTTC.

The chain is built from TRBV5-8 and TRBJ2-7; no clear D gene. Germline CDR1 reads SGHTS; CDR2 reads YDEGEE. The CDR3 is 10 residues long. V was cut by 4 bases and J by 4 bases, with 3 bases left in between. The CDR3 region is CASSQYEQYF. For the CDR3, the DNA is TGTGCCAGCAGCCAATACGAGCAGTACTTC.

This clone was found once. The chain has TRBV4-2 and TRBJ2-3, with 10 bases fitting TRBD2. Germline-derived CDR1 and CDR2 are LGHNA and YNFKEQ. The length of the CDR3 is 17 residues. Trimming took 1 base from V and 1 from J; bases not matched to a gene: 5. CDR3 sequence reads: CASSQGVAGGGTDTQYF. CDR3 bases: TGTGCCAGCAGCCAAGGGGTAGCGGGAGGAGGCACAGATACGCAGTATTTT.

The chain couples TRBV29-1 to TRBJ2-5; D is ambiguous. Trimming stripped 2 bases from V and 5 bases from J, with 18 bases between. The CDR3 runs to 15 residues. From germline, CDR1 is SQVTM and CDR2 ANQGSEA. Written as DNA, the CDR3 is TGCAGCGTTGAACGCCGCAGTACCCCCGGGGAGACCCAGTACTTC. Its protein is CSVERRSTPGETQYF.

V and J are TRBV18 and TRBJ2-6; no firm D call. There are 16 residues in the CDR3. Germline values: CDR1 KGHSH, CDR2 LQKENI. V lost 6 bases to trimming and J lost 0 bases, with 12 bases between them. The chain's CDR3 is CASSSDRSSGANVLTF. The CDR3 DNA reads as TGTGCCAGCTCGTCGGATCGGAGCTCTGGGGCCAACGTCCTGACTTTC. Combining the CDR3 with reference TRBV18 and TRBJ2-6 gives the whole variable domain NAGVMQNPRHLVRRRGQEARLRCSPMKGHSHVYWYRQLPEEGLKFMVYLQKENIIDESGMPKERFSAEFPKEGPSILRIQQVVRGDSAAYFCASSSDRSSGANVLTFGAGSRLTVL.

This clone was counted a single time. The V call is TRBV18, the J call TRBJ2-3; maybe TRBD1 (6 bases). V lost 5 bases and J 4 bases, leaving 10 bases between the germline ends. The CDR3 extends over 13 amino acids. CDR1 is KGHSH and CDR2 is LQKENI in the germline V gene. Written as DNA, the CDR3 is TGTGCCAGCTCAGAGGGGGTCGCAGATACGCAGTATTTT. Translation gives CASSEGVADTQYF.

This rearrangement joins TRBV18 to TRBJ2-7; TRBD2 matches at 7 bases. Looked up from germline, CDR1 is KGHSH and CDR2 is LQKENI. V shed 3 bases, J shed 6 bases, and the junction held 14 bases outside the gene matches. The CDR3 contains 16 residues. The chain's CDR3 is CASSPFAGAPTAEQYF. In DNA form, the CDR3 reads TGTGCCAGCTCACCTTTTGCGGGAGCGCCTACGGCCGAGCAGTACTTC.

This chain uses TRBV6-5 with TRBJ2-1, with 10 bases matching TRBD2. Unmatched junction bases numbered 3, after V lost 1 base and J lost 6 bases. This CDR3 has 15 residues. CDR1 MNHEY and CDR2 SVGAGI come from the germline V gene. The CDR3 region is CASSYLASGSNEQFF. In DNA form, the CDR3 reads TGTGCCAGCAGTTACTTGGCTAGCGGGAGCAATGAGCAGTTCTTC.

The chain has TRBV4-1 and TRBJ2-5; TRBD2 agrees at 11 bases. Germline CDR1 and CDR2: MGHRA and YSYEKL. Trimming cost V 0 bases and J 5 bases; bases outside gene matches: 5. The CDR3 is 16 amino acids. The CDR3 DNA is TGCGCCAGCAGCCAAGATGTACTAGCGGGAGACGAGACCCAGTACTTC. This gives the protein CASSQDVLAGDETQYF.

This sequence joins TRBV11-3 and TRBJ2-5; no clear D gene. Germline CDR1 reads SGHNT; CDR2 reads YENEEA. CDR3 length: 14 residues. Trimming removed 2 bases at V and 1 base at J, with 8 bases between. The CDR3 loop is CASSLSGAQETQYF. In nucleotides, the CDR3 is TGTGCCAGCAGCTTATCCGGAGCCCAAGAGACCCAGTACTTC.

The genes are TRBV7-3 and TRBJ2-1; 14 bases map to TRBD2. In germline, CDR1 is SGHTA, CDR2 FQGTGA. Trimming removed 0 bases from V and 4 bases from J; junction bases left unmatched: 2. CDR3 length: 17 residues. The CDR3 region is CASSLTGLAGAYNEQFF. The CDR3 nucleotides read TGTGCCAGCAGCTTAACGGGACTAGCGGGGGCTTACAATGAGCAGTTCTTC.

A single count supports this clone. V usage is TRBV28 and J usage is TRBJ2-2; weak D call: TRBD1 (6 bases). V shed 7 bases and J shed 2 bases, with 11 bases lying between them. Looked up from germline, CDR1 is MDHEN and CDR2 is SYDVKM. The length of the CDR3 is 14 residues. CDR3 nucleotides: TGTGCCAGCATCCCGGGACAAAACACCGGGGAGCTGTTTTTT. This codes for CASIPGQNTGELFF.

This rearrangement joins TRBV5-1 to TRBJ2-1; D not certain. This CDR3 is 12 amino acids long. V was pared by 4 bases and J by 5 bases, with 7 bases between. CDR1 is SGHRS and CDR2 is YFSETQ in the germline V gene. The CDR3 sequence is CASSLTDNEQFF. The CDR3 region has the DNA TGCGCCAGCAGCCTCACGGACAATGAGCAGTTCTTC.

V is TRBV6-1 and J is TRBJ1-2, with 8 bases fitting TRBD1. CDR3 length: 14 amino acids. The ends lost 7 bases at V and 7 bases at J; junction bases unmatched: 11. Per the germline V gene, CDR1 is MNHNS and CDR2 is SASEGT. CDR3 DNA: TGTGCCAGCATTGTGGACAGGGCCGGAGCTGGCTACACCTTC. This codes for CASIVDRAGAGYTF.

This clone was detected once. CDR3 sequence reads: CASSVTAQETQYF. The CDR3 DNA reads TGTGCCAGCAGCGTGACAGCCCAAGAGACCCAGTACTTC. The chain uses TRBV9 and TRBJ2-5, with D possibly being TRBD1 (5 bases). Germline V gene lookup returns CDR1 SGDLS and CDR2 YYNGEE. This CDR3 is built from 13 residues. Trimming shortened V by 2 bases and J by 1 base, and 6 bases separated the two germline ends.